This T cell receptor (beta chain) was identified during a study of tumor and adjacent non-tumor tissue in lung cancer. Overall study: The cohort had 12 adenocarcinoma, a couple of squamous cell and 1 small cell patients. Study-wide results and caveats: Significantly higher TCR diversity was found in tumor than normal lung.

The library came from three nested PCR rounds adapted from ARM-PCR protocols. TCRdb recomputed calls from the multiplex PCR reads with MiXCR, one row per CDR3 protein. The sample comprises roughly 70,000 distinct CDR3 sequences, about 80% of which are singletons, and 28% rests with the top ten. This clonotype is labeled medium-sized. Its antigen remains unknown. RNA was extracted from bulk tissue without any cell sorting. The specimen sequenced was lung tumor tissue. This TCR derives from a man aged 55-75 years with non-small cell lung cancer.

This chain's CDR3 is CSARDWGQKTSGNTIYF. CDR3 coding DNA: TGCAGTGCTAGAGATTGGGGACAGAAGACCTCTGGAAACACCATATATTTT. V gene TRBV20-1 combines with J gene TRBJ1-3; 7 bases line up with TRBD1. This CDR3 is built from 17 residues. V lost 0 bases, J lost 0 bases, and 8 bases stayed unmatched. From germline, CDR1 is DFQATT and CDR2 SNEGSKA (reference sequence).